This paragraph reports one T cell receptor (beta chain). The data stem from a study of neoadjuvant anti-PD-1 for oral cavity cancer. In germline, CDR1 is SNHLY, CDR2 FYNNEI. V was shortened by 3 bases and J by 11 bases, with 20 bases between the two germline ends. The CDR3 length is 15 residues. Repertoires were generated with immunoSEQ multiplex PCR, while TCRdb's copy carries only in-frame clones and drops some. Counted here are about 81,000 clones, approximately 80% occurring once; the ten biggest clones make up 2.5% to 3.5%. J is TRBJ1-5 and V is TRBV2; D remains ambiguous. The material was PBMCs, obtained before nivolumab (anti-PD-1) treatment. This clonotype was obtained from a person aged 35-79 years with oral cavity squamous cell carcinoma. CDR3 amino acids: CASSDVISPIMAQHF. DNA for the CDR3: TGTGCCAGCAGTGATGTCATCTCCCCGATAATGGCCCAGCATTTT.